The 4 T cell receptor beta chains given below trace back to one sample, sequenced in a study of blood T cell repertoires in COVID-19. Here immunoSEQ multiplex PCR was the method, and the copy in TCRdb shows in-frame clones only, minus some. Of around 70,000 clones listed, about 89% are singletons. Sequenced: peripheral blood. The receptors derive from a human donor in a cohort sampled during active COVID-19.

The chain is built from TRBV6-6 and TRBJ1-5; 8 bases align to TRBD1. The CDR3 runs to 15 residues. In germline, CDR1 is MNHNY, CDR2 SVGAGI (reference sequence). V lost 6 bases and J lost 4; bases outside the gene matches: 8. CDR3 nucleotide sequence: TGTGCCAGCAGCTGGACAGGGACGGCAAATCAGCCCCAGCATTTT. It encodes CASSWTGTANQPQHF.

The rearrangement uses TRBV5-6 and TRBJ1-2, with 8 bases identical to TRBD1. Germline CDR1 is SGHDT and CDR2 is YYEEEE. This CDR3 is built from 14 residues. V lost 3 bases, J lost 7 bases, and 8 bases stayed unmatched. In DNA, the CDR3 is TGTGCCAGCAGCTCTGGACAGGGTTTGGGTGGCTACACCTTC. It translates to CASSSGQGLGGYTF.

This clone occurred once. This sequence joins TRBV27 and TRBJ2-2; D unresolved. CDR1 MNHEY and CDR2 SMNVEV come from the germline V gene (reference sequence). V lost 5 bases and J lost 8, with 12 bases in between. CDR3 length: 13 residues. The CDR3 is CASSPQVAGELFF. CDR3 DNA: TGTGCCAGCAGTCCTCAGGTTGCGGGGGAGCTGTTTTTT.

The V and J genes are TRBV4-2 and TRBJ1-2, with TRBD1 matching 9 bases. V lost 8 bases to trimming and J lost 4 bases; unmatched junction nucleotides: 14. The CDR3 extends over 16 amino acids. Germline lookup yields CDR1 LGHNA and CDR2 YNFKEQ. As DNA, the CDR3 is TGTGCCAGCGGAAGGACAGGGGAAAGTGTGGCCTATGGCTACACCTTC. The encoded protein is CASGRTGESVAYGYTF.